Listed below are T cell receptor beta chains from one sample, sequenced in a study of Tregs in tolerant kidney transplant recipients. Using immunoSEQ multiplex PCR, the repertoire was profiled, and TCRdb retains in-frame clones only, with some absent. The top ten clones hold over 9.5% of a sample with roughly 66,000 clones, over 85% of them seen once. The sample was CD8+ T cells from blood, taken before the transplant. These TCRs come from a human donor who received a combined kidney and bone marrow transplant. Each CDR3 is given with its conserved first and last residue. A D gene is named only where the DNA matches it firmly. Size is omitted from some rows. Given values are once, few, many or a class for expanded clones.

cdr3_nt	cdr3_aa	d_call	clone_size	j_call	v_call
TGTGCCAGCAGCTTGACTAGCCCAGATACGCAGTATTTT	CASSLTSPDTQYF	TRBD2	NA	TRBJ2-3	TRBV7-3
TGTGCCAGCAGCTTAGGGGGCGGGAGGGCCGATGAGCAGTTCTTC	CASSLGGGRADEQFF	TRBD2	NA	TRBJ2-1	TRBV7-3
TGTGCCAGCAGTTCAAGAAACACGGACAGGTCCTACGAGCAGTACTTC	CASSSRNTDRSYEQYF	TRBD1	NA	TRBJ2-7	TRBV11-2
TGTGCCAGCAGCTTTGGGACAGGGACCTACAATGAGCAGTTCTTC	CASSFGTGTYNEQFF	TRBD1	NA	TRBJ2-1	TRBV5-6
TGTGCCAGCAGCTCCCCGGGACAGGGTGCGTTCTTC	CASSSPGQGAFF	TRBD1	NA	TRBJ2-1	TRBV7-3
TGTGCCAGCAGCTTGGTCCTAGCGAACCCCTACGAGCAGTACTTC	CASSLVLANPYEQYF	NA	NA	TRBJ2-7	TRBV5-5
TGTGCCAGCAGCTCGGCCCCAGGGATGGTTTTCTTT	CASSSAPGMVFF	NA	NA	TRBJ1-1	TRBV11-2
TGCAGCGTTGAAGCGAGGGATGGCTTAAACATTCAGTACTTC	CSVEARDGLNIQYF	NA	NA	TRBJ2-4	TRBV29-1
TGTGCCAGCAGTCCGACGGGACAGACCCTCACCGGGGAGCTGTTTTTT	CASSPTGQTLTGELFF	TRBD1	NA	TRBJ2-2	TRBV6-6
TGTGCCATCAGTGATCTGACTAGCGCCTCCTACGAGCAGTACTTC	CAISDLTSASYEQYF	TRBD2	NA	TRBJ2-7	TRBV10-3
TGCGCCAGCAGCTGGTTTTTAGCGTCGAACACCGGGGAGCTGTTTTTT	CASSWFLASNTGELFF	NA	NA	TRBJ2-2	TRBV5-1
TGTGCCAGCAGGACCGGGACAGGGGACTACGAGCAGTACTTC	CASRTGTGDYEQYF	TRBD1	NA	TRBJ2-7	TRBV6-5
TGTGCCAGCCCGGGACTAGCGGGGGGGGCCTACAATGAGCAGTTCTTC	CASPGLAGGAYNEQFF	TRBD2	NA	TRBJ2-1	TRBV19
TGTGCCAGCAGCCCCGTGGCGGGGGGGACCAATGAGCAGTTCTTC	CASSPVAGGTNEQFF	TRBD2	NA	TRBJ2-1	TRBV5-6
TGTGCCAGCAGCTTGATTGGTGGGGGGGTGGCAGATACGCAGTATTTT	CASSLIGGGVADTQYF	TRBD2	NA	TRBJ2-3	TRBV11-2
TGTGCCAGCAGCGTAGATAGCGGGAGCACAGATACGCAGTATTTT	CASSVDSGSTDTQYF	TRBD2	NA	TRBJ2-3	TRBV9
TGCGCCAGCAGCCAAGACAGGGGGCTATACGAGCAGTACTTC	CASSQDRGLYEQYF	TRBD1	NA	TRBJ2-7	TRBV4-3
TGCGCCAGCAGCCCTATGGGGGCCACGTTCGGCGGGCAGTACTTC	CASSPMGATFGGQYF	NA	once	TRBJ2-7	TRBV5-1
TGTGCCAGCAGTGAAACTAGCAACAATGAGCAGTTCTTC	CASSETSNNEQFF	NA	NA	TRBJ2-1	TRBV6-4
TGCAGCGCAAGACAGCACAATGAGCAGTTCTTC	CSARQHNEQFF	NA	NA	TRBJ2-1	TRBV29-1
TGTGCCGGCAGCTTGGAATCCAGTCTCTCCTACGAGCAGTACTTC	CAGSLESSLSYEQYF	NA	NA	TRBJ2-7	TRBV5-4
TGTGCCAGCAGTCAGGGTGGCTGGTCTGAAGCTTTCTTT	CASSQGGWSEAFF	NA	NA	TRBJ1-1	TRBV27
TGCGCCAGCAGCCTTACTTCCTACGAGCAGTACTTC	CASSLTSYEQYF	NA	NA	TRBJ2-7	TRBV5-1
TGCGCCAGCTCGTTTGGGGGCGGGTGGGACGAGCAGTACTTC	CASSFGGGWDEQYF	NA	once	TRBJ2-7	TRBV5-1
TGTGCCAGCAGCTTCGGGACATCATTAGAGACCCAGTACTTC	CASSFGTSLETQYF	NA	NA	TRBJ2-5	TRBV5-5
TGTGCCAGCAGCTTAGATATCCAGGACAGGAGGAACACCGGGGAGCTGTTTTTT	CASSLDIQDRRNTGELFF	TRBD1	NA	TRBJ2-2	TRBV7-9
TGTGCCACCAGCAGAGAAGCAGGGTTGGACGAGCAGTACTTC	CATSREAGLDEQYF	NA	NA	TRBJ2-7	TRBV15
TGTGCCAGCAGTGTGGAGGATGGCTACGAGCAGTACTTC	CASSVEDGYEQYF	NA	NA	TRBJ2-7	TRBV2
TGTGCCTGGAGGACAGGGGTATACGAGCAGTACTTC	CAWRTGVYEQYF	TRBD1	NA	TRBJ2-7	TRBV30
TGTGCCAGCAGCTCCCTGGGACAGAAGCCCTCCTACGAGCAGTACTTC	CASSSLGQKPSYEQYF	TRBD1	NA	TRBJ2-7	TRBV7-9
TGTGCCAGCAGTTCCACGGGGGGTTACGAGCAGTACTTC	CASSSTGGYEQYF	TRBD2	NA	TRBJ2-7	TRBV27
TGTGCCAGCTCCCCCGGGACAGGACGCGTGTGGGCCTACGAGCAGTACTTC	CASSPGTGRVWAYEQYF	TRBD1	NA	TRBJ2-7	TRBV5-5
TGTGCCAGTGGGCGGGGGGGGAGAAGCAATCAGCCCCAGCATTTT	CASGRGGRSNQPQHF	NA	NA	TRBJ1-5	TRBV19
TGCAGCGGTGATACAGGGGGACGGTATGGCTACACCTTC	CSGDTGGRYGYTF	TRBD1	NA	TRBJ1-2	TRBV29-1
TGCAGCGTTGCCGGGACTAGCGGGAGGGCCGATGAGCAGTTCTTC	CSVAGTSGRADEQFF	TRBD2	NA	TRBJ2-1	TRBV29-1
TGTGCCAGCACCCAGCACAACCGAGACTACGAGCAGTACTTC	CASTQHNRDYEQYF	NA	NA	TRBJ2-7	TRBV7-8
TGTGCCAGTACGTTGACTCCGAACACCGGGGAGCTGTTTTTT	CASTLTPNTGELFF	NA	NA	TRBJ2-2	TRBV19
TGTGCCAGCAGCTTGGGGACAGGCGGAGCAGATACGCAGTATTTT	CASSLGTGGADTQYF	TRBD1	NA	TRBJ2-3	TRBV7-9
TGTGCTAGTGGTTTGGCAAAGGGAGGGGGTGAAGCTTTCTTT	CASGLAKGGGEAFF	NA	NA	TRBJ1-1	TRBV12-5
TGCAGCGCTACAGCCGGGACAGGGGCCTACGAGCAGTACTTC	CSATAGTGAYEQYF	TRBD1	NA	TRBJ2-7	TRBV29-1
TGTGCCAGCAGTGCCAATACAGGGGCAGTCTACGAGCAGTACTTC	CASSANTGAVYEQYF	TRBD1	NA	TRBJ2-7	TRBV28
TGTGCCAGCAGTTTATCTCACGGGGAGCTGTTTTTT	CASSLSHGELFF	NA	NA	TRBJ2-2	TRBV27
TGTGCCAGCAGCCCCCAGGGGGCCTCTGGGGCCAACGTCCTGACTTTC	CASSPQGASGANVLTF	TRBD1	NA	TRBJ2-6	TRBV13
TGCAGTGCGCCCGGTGGCTACACCTTC	CSAPGGYTF	NA	NA	TRBJ1-2	TRBV20-1
TGTGCCAGCAGTACCTCGGCGGGTCGGCTTGAAAAACTGTTTTTT	CASSTSAGRLEKLFF	NA	NA	TRBJ1-4	TRBV27
TGTGCCAGCAGCGACTCGCCAGGGGGTTTGAACTATGGCTACACCTTC	CASSDSPGGLNYGYTF	TRBD1	NA	TRBJ1-2	TRBV9
TGTGCCAGCAGTGACCGGGAGAGGCTGAACACTGAAGCTTTCTTT	CASSDRERLNTEAFF	NA	once	TRBJ1-1	TRBV6-1
TGTGCCAGCAGTGAGGGCAGGTCCATTGAAAAACTGTTTTTT	CASSEGRSIEKLFF	NA	few	TRBJ1-4	TRBV2
TGTGCCAGCAGCGTAGACAGGCTAGAGACCCAGTACTTC	CASSVDRLETQYF	NA	NA	TRBJ2-5	TRBV9
TGCGCCAGCAGCAGGACCGGGACACTCCAAGAGACCCAGTACTTC	CASSRTGTLQETQYF	NA	NA	TRBJ2-5	TRBV5-1
TGTGCCAGCAGTTATTCCGGACAGGGGTACTACGAGCAGTACTTC	CASSYSGQGYYEQYF	TRBD1	NA	TRBJ2-7	TRBV6-5
TGTGCCAGTAGTGTAGGGGGCCAGAACTACGAGCAGTACTTC	CASSVGGQNYEQYF	TRBD1	NA	TRBJ2-7	TRBV19
TGTGCCAGCAGCTTGGCCCACTCTCACAATGAGCAGTTCTTC	CASSLAHSHNEQFF	NA	NA	TRBJ2-1	TRBV5-5
TGTGCCAGCAGCGTTTCCGAATCCAGCTCCTACGAGCAGTACTTC	CASSVSESSSYEQYF	NA	medium-sized	TRBJ2-7	TRBV9